Below, 18 T cell receptor beta chains from the same sample are listed, as sequenced in a study of cytomegalovirus exposure and HLA in healthy donors. In the PCR, 60 Vbeta and 13 Jbeta primers were used. Profiling relied on immunoSEQ multiplex PCR, and the TCRdb table lists in-frame clones only, not all of them. Counted here are roughly 150,000 clones, around 80% occurring once; the ten biggest clones make up roughly 10%. What was sequenced was PBMCs. The source is a young man in good health and CMV-seropositive.

On this clone itself: Other DNA sequences of this sample code for an identical CDR3. The rearrangement links TRBV29-1 to TRBJ2-7, with 10 positions matching TRBD1. From germline, CDR1 is SQVTM and CDR2 ANQGSEA. The CDR3 consists of 13 residues. V gave up 6 bases and J gave up 0 bases; unmatched junction bases: 2. The CDR3 spells CSVTGGASYEQYF. DNA for the CDR3: TGCAGCGTGACAGGGGGCGCCTCCTACGAGCAGTACTTC.

J is TRBJ2-2 and V is TRBV4-1; tentatively, D is TRBD2 (5 bases). V was pared by 4 bases and J by 5 bases, with 20 bases between. Germline assignment: CDR1 MGHRA and CDR2 YSYEKL. The CDR3 runs to 17 residues. CDR3 protein: CASSLPGKSKRTGELFF. The CDR3 bases are TGCGCCAGCAGCCTACCCGGGAAATCCAAGAGAACCGGGGAGCTGTTTTTT.

The chain's CDR3 is CASSFGMNTEAFF. As DNA, the CDR3 is TGTGCCAGCAGCTTCGGTATGAACACTGAAGCTTTCTTT. This chain connects TRBV7-9 to TRBJ1-1; D gene ambiguous. CDR3 length: 13 residues. Germline V gives CDR1 SEHNR, CDR2 FQNEAQ (reference sequence). V was trimmed by 3 bases and J by 0 bases, leaving 5 bases between them.

The chain employs TRBV19 and TRBJ2-1; 12 bases fit TRBD2. CDR3 length equals 15 residues. Losses at the gene ends were 3 bases for V and 9 bases for J; bases not matched to a gene: 6. Per the germline V gene, CDR1 is LNHDA and CDR2 is SQIVND (reference sequence). The CDR3 loop is CASSITTSGSREQFF. For the CDR3, the DNA is TGTGCCAGTAGTATTACGACTAGCGGGAGCCGTGAGCAGTTCTTC.

The rearrangement uses TRBV27 and TRBJ2-7, with 8 bases fitting TRBD2. There are 16 residues in the CDR3. The ends lost 1 base at V and 2 bases at J; junction bases unmatched: 7. Germline CDR1 is MNHEY and CDR2 is SMNVEV (reference sequence). This CDR3 reads CASSLYGAGGPYEQYF. The CDR3 bases are TGTGCCAGCAGTTTATATGGCGCGGGAGGCCCCTACGAGCAGTACTTC.

This chain joins TRBV21-1 and TRBJ1-1; the D segment call TRBD1 is taken from the table without a DNA check. TRBV21-1 corresponds to a pseudogene. There are 22 residues in the CDR3. The CDR3: CASSKPGPGHEIVLVVNTEAFF. CDR3 sequence (DNA): TGTGCCAGCAGCAAACCGGGACCGGGACATGAAATTGTATTAGTCGTGAACACTGAAGCTTTCTTT.

The genes are TRBV11-2 and TRBJ2-7, with TRBD2 identical over 11 bases. Looked up from germline, CDR1 is SGHAT and CDR2 is FQNNGV. V lost 6 bases to trimming and J lost 5 bases; unmatched junction nucleotides: 6. The CDR3 runs to 14 residues. The CDR3 DNA reads TGTGCCAGCAGTTCACTAGCGGGAGTGGACGAGCAGTACTTC. Its translation is CASSSLAGVDEQYF. The variable domain in full, with the rest retrieved from reference TRBV11-2 and TRBJ2-7, is EAGVAQSPRYKIIEKRQSVAFWCNPISGHATLYWYQQILGQGPKLLIQFQNNGVVDDSQLPKDRFSAERLKGVDSTLKIQPAKLEDSAVYLCASSSLAGVDEQYFGPGTRLTVT.

This clone was detected a few times. This chain joins TRBV2 and TRBJ2-2, with 10 bases fitting TRBD2. Germline loops: CDR1 SNHLY, CDR2 FYNNEI. The CDR3 consists of 16 residues. V shed 8 bases, J shed 6 bases, and the junction held 12 bases outside the gene matches. The CDR3 DNA sequence: TGTGCCAGCGGGAAACTAGCGGGGAGGGGTGCCGGGGAGCTGTTTTTT. Its protein product is CASGKLAGRGAGELFF.

This clone was picked up a small number of times. This chain connects TRBV13 to TRBJ2-4, with 7 bases identical to TRBD1. V lost 10 bases, J lost 3 bases, and 15 bases stayed unmatched. There are 16 residues in the CDR3. In germline, CDR1 is PRHDT, CDR2 FYEKMQ (reference sequence). CDR3 bases: TGTGCCACCACACTACCCAGGGGGAATGGCAAAAACATTCAGTACTTC. Residues: CATTLPRGNGKNIQYF. The whole variable domain, filled in from reference TRBV13 and TRBJ2-4, reads AAGVIQSPRHLIKEKRETATLKCYPIPRHDTVYWYQQGPGQDPQFLISFYEKMQSDKGSIPDRFSAQQFSDYHSELNMSSLELGDSALYFCATTLPRGNGKNIQYFGAGTRLSVL.

The gene calls are TRBV29-1 and TRBJ2-3; D unresolved. Germline V lookup: CDR1 SQVTM, CDR2 ANQGSEA. The CDR3 loop spans 14 amino acids. V was clipped by 3 bases and J by 1 base, with 11 bases between them. Written as DNA, the CDR3 is TGCAGCGTTGACACTTATTTCGGCACAGATACGCAGTATTTT. The encoded protein is CSVDTYFGTDTQYF.

This clone occurred a few times. The chain uses TRBV4-2 and TRBJ2-7; TRBD2 is a possible D gene (5 bases). V lost 0 bases, J lost 2 bases, and 17 bases lay in between. Germline loops: CDR1 LGHNA, CDR2 YNFKEQ. The CDR3 sequence is 17 residues long. The CDR3 here is CASSQDRKAERTYEQYF. The CDR3 nucleotides read TGTGCCAGCAGCCAAGATAGAAAGGCGGAGCGGACCTACGAGCAGTACTTC.

The V gene is TRBV15, the J gene TRBJ2-5, with 12 bases that match TRBD2. V lost 1 base, J lost 3 bases, and 3 bases stayed unmatched. The CDR3 consists of 16 residues. Germline lookup yields CDR1 LNHNV and CDR2 YYDKDF (reference sequence). The CDR3 DNA sequence: TGTGCCACCAGCAGAGTGCGACTAGCGGGAGAAGAGACCCAGTACTTC. This codes for CATSRVRLAGEETQYF.

The J gene is TRBJ2-5, the V gene TRBV27; TRBD2 aligns across 12 bases. From germline, CDR1 is MNHEY and CDR2 SMNVEV (reference sequence). Unmatched junction bases numbered 11, after V lost 7 bases and J lost 5 bases. The CDR3 length is 16 residues. The CDR3 sequence: CASTTLAGGLRETQYF. In DNA, the CDR3 is TGTGCCAGCACCACTCTAGCGGGAGGGCTACGGGAGACCCAGTACTTC.

V is TRBV28 and J is TRBJ1-4; a possible D gene is TRBD1 (6 bases). The germline V gene encodes CDR1 MDHEN and CDR2 SYDVKM. Trimming took 6 bases from V and 0 from J, leaving 23 bases between them. This CDR3 has 19 residues. In DNA, the CDR3 is TGTGCCAGCAGCCCAGACCGGGGGGCGGAAGGTGCAACTAATGAAAAACTGTTTTTT. Its translation: CASSPDRGAEGATNEKLFF. The full variable domain, with the rest looked up from reference TRBV28 and TRBJ1-4, is DVKVTQSSRYLVKRTGEKVFLECVQDMDHENMFWYRQDPGLGLRLIYFSYDVKMKEKGDIPEGYSVSREKKERFSLILESASTNQTSMYLCASSPDRGAEGATNEKLFFGSGTQLSVL.

The chain links TRBV2 to TRBJ2-7; the match to TRBD1 covers 7 bases. CDR1 is SNHLY, CDR2 FYNNEI, per germline. The V gene end was trimmed by 5 bases and the J gene end by 2 bases; junction bases not matched to a gene: 0. This CDR3 contains 12 residues. CDR3 amino acids: CASSQGAYEQYF. The CDR3 DNA reads as TGTGCCAGCAGTCAGGGGGCCTACGAGCAGTACTTC.

The chain joins TRBV6-1 to TRBJ2-4, with D unresolved. Germline CDR1 is MNHNS and CDR2 is SASEGT. Trimming took 2 bases from V and 1 from J, leaving 18 bases between them. This CDR3 is 18 amino acids long. The CDR3 DNA reads as TGTGCCAGCAGTGAAAGTCAGTGGCAGGCGTCGGCCAAAAACATTCAGTACTTC. It codes for CASSESQWQASAKNIQYF.

Remarks on this clone: One junction end does not reproduce the germline sequence, and a read error may be involved. The genes are TRBV7-9 and TRBJ1-4; no clear D. CDR1 is SEHNR and CDR2 is FQNEAQ in the germline V gene (reference sequence). This CDR3 is built from 11 residues. CDR3 DNA: TGTTCCAGCACGGACTCCTGGAAACTGTTTTTT. The encoded protein is CSSTDSWKLFF.

CDR3: CASSLAGGTLFF. The CDR3, as DNA: TGTGCCAGCAGCTTGGCGGGAGGTACCCTGTTTTTT. The chain carries TRBV7-8 and TRBJ2-2, with 8 bases lining up with TRBD2. The CDR3 is 12 residues long. V lost 3 bases to trimming and J lost 14 bases; unmatched junction nucleotides: 5. Germline V gene data show CDR1 as SGHVS and CDR2 as FQNEAQ.